This TCR beta chain was recovered during a study of T-cell reconstitution after alpha-beta-depleted transplantation in children. Germline values: CDR1 MRHNA, CDR2 SNTAGT. The CDR3 length is 13 residues. V trimming: 6 bases; J trimming: 6 bases; junction bases outside the gene matches: 3. Unique molecular identifiers were incorporated when the TCRbeta library was constructed. Each CDR3 protein gets one entry after TCRdb re-called the PCR reads with MiXCR. This table has some 220,000 distinct CDR3 sequences, 8% to 9.5% appearing once. The material sequenced was PBMCs from the stem cell graft donor, taken from the stem cell graft. The V and J genes are TRBV6-4 and TRBJ1-5; 9 bases agree with TRBD1. This receptor was obtained from a human donor who donated a stem cell graft to a child with acute lymphoblastic leukemia. CDR3 protein: CASRGTGFQPQHF. CDR3 nucleotides: TGTGCCAGCAGGGGGACAGGGTTTCAGCCCCAGCATTTT.